A selection of T cell receptor beta chains follows, all from one sample in a study of glioma-infiltrating T cells. TCRdb re-derived calls from the multiplex PCR reads in MiXCR, one entry per CDR3 protein. The table records fewer than 250,000 distinct CDR3 sequences, around 30% of them present only once. Sequencing used glioma tissue, nonneoplastic brain tissue, or PBMCs (not recorded which). The receptors were gathered from a human donor with low-grade glioma or glioblastoma, undergoing nonglioma brain surgery, or in good health (not recorded which). Each CDR3 is given with its conserved first and last residue. The D gene is left open where the match is weak. Expanded clones are given a class, and other clones once, few, many or no size at all.

D	J	size	length	V	DNA	CDR3
TRBD1	TRBJ1-5	many	16	TRBV6-1	TGTGCCAGCAGTTCCAAAGACAGGGGTAGCAATCAGCCCCAGCATTTT	CASSSKDRGSNQPQHF
TRBD2	TRBJ2-7	many	18	TRBV20-1	TGCAGTGCTAGAGATCCCATCTATAGCGGGGGATACTCCTACGAGCAGTACTTC	CSARDPIYSGGYSYEQYF
-	TRBJ2-7	few	15	TRBV2	TGTGCCAGCGGCTCGTCATGGCCCCTCTCCTACGAGCAGTACTTC	CASGSSWPLSYEQYF
-	TRBJ1-1	many	14	TRBV18	TGTGCCAGCTCACCGGCGGACAGGAACACTGAAGCTTTCTTT	CASSPADRNTEAFF
-	TRBJ1-5	few	15	TRBV19	TGTGCCAGTAGTTGGGACATCTTTAGCAATCAGCCCCAGCATTTT	CASSWDIFSNQPQHF
TRBD1	TRBJ2-1	-	14	TRBV12-3/TRBV12-4	TGTGCCAGCAGTGGACAGGCCGACTACAATGAGAAGTTCTTC	CASSGQADYNEKFF
TRBD1	TRBJ2-7	-	16	TRBV6-1	TGTGTCAGCAGTGCCCCCGGGACAGGATCCACCTACGAGCAGTACTTC	CVSSAPGTGSTYEQYF
-	TRBJ2-7	-	17	TRBV6-5	TGTGCCAGCAGTTACCCTACAAGGAAAGGAGAGGCCTACGAGCAGTACTTC	CASSYPTRKGEAYEQYF
TRBD2	TRBJ2-1	-	16	TRBV19	TGTGCCAGTAGCCCTTATATGGGACCCGGGGGGGATGAGAAGTTCTTC	CASSPYMGPGGDEKFF
-	TRBJ2-3	-	16	TRBV5-4	TGTGCCAGCAGCTTCCTAGCTGGAGGGCATGCAGATACGCAGTATTTT	CASSFLAGGHADTQYF
-	TRBJ1-6	-	15	TRBV12-3/TRBV12-4	TGTGCCAGCAGCGGGGTGCCAGGGTTCGTGTCACCCCTCCACTTT	CASSGVPGFVSPLHF
TRBD1	TRBJ2-1	many	18	TRBV20-1	TGCAGTGCTAGGGGGACAGGGGGCGCGTTATCCCCCTTCAATGAGCAGTTCTTC	CSARGTGGALSPFNEQFF
-	TRBJ2-7	-	12	TRBV7-9	TGTGCCAGCAGCCGGCTCGCGTACGAGCAGTACTTC	CASSRLAYEQYF
-	TRBJ1-4	-	14	TRBV7-9	TGTGCCAGCAGCGAAGCAGTAGCTAATGAAAAACTGTTTTTT	CASSEAVANEKLFF
TRBD1	TRBJ1-6	many	15	TRBV5-4	TGTGCCAGCAGCCGGGGACAGGGGCATAATTCACCCCTCCACTTT	CASSRGQGHNSPLHF
-	TRBJ1-5	once	12	TRBV6-1	TGTGCCCGCAATCCAGGGCGGCAGCCCCAGCATTTT	CARNPGRQPQHF
TRBD1	TRBJ2-5	many	12	TRBV29-1	TGCAGCGTCCGGACAGGGGAAGAGACCCAGTACTTC	CSVRTGEETQYF
TRBD2	TRBJ2-7	few	14	TRBV5-4	TGTGCCAGCAGCTTAGCCAGCGGGAGGAACGAGCAGTACTTC	CASSLASGRNEQYF
-	TRBJ1-5	-	15	TRBV4-1	TGCGCCAGCAGCCAAGACGATGGGGTCGATCAGCCCCAGCATTTT	CASSQDDGVDQPQHF
TRBD2	TRBJ2-3	-	16	TRBV19	TGTGCCAGTAGTATAGATGCTAGCGGGAGCACAGATACGCAGTATTTT	CASSIDASGSTDTQYF
-	TRBJ1-2	many	11	TRBV28	TGTGCCAGCAGTTCTAACGGCGGCTACACCTTC	CASSSNGGYTF
-	TRBJ1-1	-	15	TRBV19	TGTGCCAGTAGCCCGGTTGACAGACAGAACACTGAAGCTTTCTTT	CASSPVDRQNTEAFF
-	TRBJ2-7	many	15	TRBV7-8	TGTGCCAGCAGCTTAGTCTTTGGGGTGAACTACGAGCAGTACTTC	CASSLVFGVNYEQYF
TRBD2	TRBJ2-3	many	15	TRBV28	TGTGCCAGCCGAAAGGCGGCTAGCGGGAGAGATACGCAGTATTTT	CASRKAASGRDTQYF
-	TRBJ2-1	-	15	TRBV19	TGTGCCAGTAGTATGGGGCAGGTTGACTACAATGATCAGTTCTTC	CASSMGQVDYNDQFF
TRBD2	TRBJ2-5	many	15	TRBV7-8	TGTGCCAGCAGCTTAAAGACTAGCGGGCGGGAGACCCAGTACTTC	CASSLKTSGRETQYF
TRBD1	TRBJ2-7	many	12	TRBV15	TGTGCCACTGGGACAGGGGGCTACGAGCAGTACTTC	CATGTGGYEQYF
TRBD1	TRBJ1-2	-	13	TRBV12-3/TRBV12-4	TGTGCCAGCACCTTGGGACAGGCGGATGGCTACACCTTC	CASTLGQADGYTF
-	TRBJ1-2	many	14	TRBV2	TGTGCCAGCAGTGTGCAGGGGCCCGAATATGGCTACACCTTC	CASSVQGPEYGYTF
-	TRBJ2-1	many	16	TRBV27	TGTGCCAGCAGTTTATACGATACCTCCTCCTACAATGAGCAGTTCTTC	CASSLYDTSSYNEQFF
-	TRBJ2-7	many	13	TRBV27	TGTGCCAGCAGTTTAAAGGGTTCCTACGAGCAGTACTTC	CASSLKGSYEQYF
-	TRBJ2-7	many	13	TRBV28	TGTGCCAGCAGTCCCGGGACGGTCTACGAGCAGTACTTC	CASSPGTVYEQYF
-	TRBJ2-1	-	13	TRBV6-2/TRBV6-3	TGTGCCAGCGGCCCCGGGGTCAAGAGAGAGCAGTTCTTC	CASGPGVKREQFF
-	TRBJ2-7	many	15	TRBV20-1	TGCAGTGCTACCCAACAGATCCGAAAGTCCTACGAGCAGTACTTC	CSATQQIRKSYEQYF
-	TRBJ2-3	-	13	TRBV7-9	TGTGCCCGGCATGTTCGAGGCACAGATACGCAGTATTTT	CARHVRGTDTQYF
-	TRBJ1-1	many	12	TRBV28	TGTGCCAGCAGTTTATTTAACACTGAAGCTTTCTTT	CASSLFNTEAFF
-	TRBJ2-1	many	15	TRBV12-3/TRBV12-4	TGTGCCAGCAGTGATTGGAGGGCCCGAAACAATGAGCAGTTCTTC	CASSDWRARNNEQFF
TRBD1	TRBJ2-5	many	15	TRBV4-1	TGCGCCAGCAGCCAGGGGACAGGGGGCGAAGAGACCCAGTACTTC	CASSQGTGGEETQYF
-	TRBJ1-1	many	14	TRBV5-4	TGTGCCAGCAGATCTTGGGGGGGCGCCACTGAAGCTTTCTTT	CASRSWGGATEAFF
-	TRBJ2-3	-	16	TRBV27	TGTGCCAGCAAGCCCCCCTCACAGGGCCTCACAGATACGCAGTATTTT	CASKPPSQGLTDTQYF
-	TRBJ2-3	-	18	TRBV20-1	TGCAGTGCTAGGACCACCTGGGGTAGCGCCCTGGGGAAAGATACGCAGTATTTT	CSARTTWGSALGKDTQYF
-	TRBJ1-1	many	14	TRBV4-3	TGCGCCAGCAGCCAGGGGACGAGGAACACTGAAGCTTTCTTT	CASSQGTRNTEAFF
-	TRBJ2-5	-	12	TRBV20-1	TGCAATGCTAGGGGGTCGGGAGAGACCCGGTACTTC	CNARGSGETRYF
TRBD1	TRBJ2-7	many	13	TRBV7-2	TGTGCCAGCAGCTCGGGACAGGGGACCGAGCAGTACTTC	CASSSGQGTEQYF
-	TRBJ1-1	many	15	TRBV18	TGTGCCAGCTCACCGTCACAGGATATGAACACTGAAGCTTTCTTT	CASSPSQDMNTEAFF
TRBD2	TRBJ2-1	few	16	TRBV11-2	TGTGCCAGCAGCACCAGACTAGCGGGAATCTACAATGAGCAGTTCTTC	CASSTRLAGIYNEQFF
TRBD1	TRBJ1-5	many	15	TRBV3-1	TGTGCCAGCAGCCAAGGTAACAGGGGAAATCAGCCCCAGCATTTT	CASSQGNRGNQPQHF
TRBD2	TRBJ2-7	-	14	TRBV10-3	TGTGCCATGAGTGGGTCTAGCGGGAGGCGGGAGCAGTACTTC	CAMSGSSGRREQYF
-	TRBJ2-7	many	15	TRBV7-8	TGTGCCAGCAGCTTAGGAGTAGGGGCGACCTACGAGCAGTACTTC	CASSLGVGATYEQYF